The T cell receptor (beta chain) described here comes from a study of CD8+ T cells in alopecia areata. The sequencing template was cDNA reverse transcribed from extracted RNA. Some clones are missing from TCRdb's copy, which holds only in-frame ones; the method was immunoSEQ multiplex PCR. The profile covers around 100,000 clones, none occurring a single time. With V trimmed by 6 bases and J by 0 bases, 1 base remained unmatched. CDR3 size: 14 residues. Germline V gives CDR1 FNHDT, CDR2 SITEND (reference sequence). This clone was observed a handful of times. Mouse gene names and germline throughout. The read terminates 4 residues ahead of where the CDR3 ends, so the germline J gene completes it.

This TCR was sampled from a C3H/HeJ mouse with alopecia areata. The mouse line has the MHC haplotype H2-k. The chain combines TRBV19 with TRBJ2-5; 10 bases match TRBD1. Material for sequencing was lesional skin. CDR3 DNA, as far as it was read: TGTGCCAGCAAGGGACAGGGGAACCAAGAC. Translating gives CASKGQGNQD. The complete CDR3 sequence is CASKGQGNQDTQYF.